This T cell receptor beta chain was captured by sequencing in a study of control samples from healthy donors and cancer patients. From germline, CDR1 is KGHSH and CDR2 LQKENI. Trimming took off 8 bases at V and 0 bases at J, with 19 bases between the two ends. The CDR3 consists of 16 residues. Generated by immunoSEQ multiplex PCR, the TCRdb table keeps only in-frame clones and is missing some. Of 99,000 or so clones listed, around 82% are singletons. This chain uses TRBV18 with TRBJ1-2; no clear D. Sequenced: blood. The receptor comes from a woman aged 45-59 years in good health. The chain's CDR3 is CASAPPTGLANYGYTF. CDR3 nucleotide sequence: TGTGCCAGCGCTCCACCCACGGGCCTAGCTAACTATGGCTACACCTTC.